This T cell receptor beta chain was captured in a study of blood T cell repertoires in COVID-19. Overall study: Italy, Spain and the United States were the sources of the convalescent and acute COVID-19 samples. In each case, the material was cDNA or gDNA derived from T cells, B-cell-depleted T cells, or PBMCs.

Here immunoSEQ multiplex PCR was the method, and the copy in TCRdb shows in-frame clones only, minus some. This sample has 50,000 to 60,000 clones, with under 90% found just once. CDR1 is SGHTA, CDR2 FQGNSA, per germline. The CDR3 is 14 residues long. V was pared by 2 bases and J by 2 bases, with 10 bases between. The chain joins TRBV7-2 to TRBJ2-7; perhaps TRBD1 as D (5 bases). The clonotype was recovered from a man of 80 years or more with active or convalescent COVID-19. Sequencing used peripheral blood. CDR3 amino acids: CASSLTDTAYEQYF. DNA of the CDR3: TGTGCCAGCAGCTTAACGGACACAGCCTACGAGCAGTACTTC.